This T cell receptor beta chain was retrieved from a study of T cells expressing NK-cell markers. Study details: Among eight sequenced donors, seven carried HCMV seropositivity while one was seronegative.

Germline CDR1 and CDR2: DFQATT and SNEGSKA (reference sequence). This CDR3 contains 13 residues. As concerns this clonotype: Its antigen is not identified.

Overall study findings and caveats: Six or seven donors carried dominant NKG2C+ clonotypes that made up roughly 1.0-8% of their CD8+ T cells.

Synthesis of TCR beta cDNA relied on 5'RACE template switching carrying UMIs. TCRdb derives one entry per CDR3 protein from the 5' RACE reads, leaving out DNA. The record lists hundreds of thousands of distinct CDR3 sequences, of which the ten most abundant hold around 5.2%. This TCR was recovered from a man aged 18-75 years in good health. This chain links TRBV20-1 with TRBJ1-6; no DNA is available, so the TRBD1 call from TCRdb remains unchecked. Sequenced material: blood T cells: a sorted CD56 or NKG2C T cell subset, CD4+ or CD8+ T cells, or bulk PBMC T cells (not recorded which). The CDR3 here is CTLRGTPNSPLHF.